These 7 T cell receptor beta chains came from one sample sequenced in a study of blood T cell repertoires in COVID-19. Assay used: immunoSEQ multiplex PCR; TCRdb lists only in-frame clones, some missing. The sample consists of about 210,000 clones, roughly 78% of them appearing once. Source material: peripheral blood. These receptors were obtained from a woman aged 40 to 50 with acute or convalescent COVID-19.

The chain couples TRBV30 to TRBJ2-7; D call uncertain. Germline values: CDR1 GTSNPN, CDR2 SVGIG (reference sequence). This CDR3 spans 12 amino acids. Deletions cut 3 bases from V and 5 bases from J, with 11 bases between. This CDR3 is CAWRQLLDEQYF. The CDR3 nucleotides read TGTGCCTGGAGACAGCTTTTGGACGAGCAGTACTTC.

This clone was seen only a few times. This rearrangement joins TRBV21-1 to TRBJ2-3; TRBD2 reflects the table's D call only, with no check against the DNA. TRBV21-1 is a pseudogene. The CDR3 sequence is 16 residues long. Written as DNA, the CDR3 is TGTGCCAGCAGCAAAGGGGGGGGGCGTGGCACAGATACGCAGTATTTT. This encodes CASSKGGGRGTDTQYF.

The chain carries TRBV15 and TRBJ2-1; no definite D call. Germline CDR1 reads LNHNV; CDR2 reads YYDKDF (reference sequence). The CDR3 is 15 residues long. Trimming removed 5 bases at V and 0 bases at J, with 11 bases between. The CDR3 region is CATSVVRSSYNEQFF. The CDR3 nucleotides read TGTGCCACCAGCGTGGTTAGGAGCTCCTACAATGAGCAGTTCTTC.

CDR3 bases: TGTGCCAGTAGTCGACAGGGTGGGGTTGTGGAAAACATTCAGTACTTC. Encoded protein: CASSRQGGVVENIQYF. V usage is TRBV19 and J usage is TRBJ2-4, with 7 bases aligning to TRBD1. Germline-derived CDR1 and CDR2 are LNHDA and SQIVND (reference sequence). The CDR3 has 16 amino acids. The junction had 12 bases not matched to a gene; V was cut back by 5 bases and J by 5 bases.

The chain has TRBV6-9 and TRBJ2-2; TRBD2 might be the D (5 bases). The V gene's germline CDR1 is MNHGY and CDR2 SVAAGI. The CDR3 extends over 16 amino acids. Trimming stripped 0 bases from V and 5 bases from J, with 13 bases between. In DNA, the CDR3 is TGTGCCAGCAGTTATTCGAAACCCCCGGGGACCGGGGAGCTGTTTTTT. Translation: CASSYSKPPGTGELFF.

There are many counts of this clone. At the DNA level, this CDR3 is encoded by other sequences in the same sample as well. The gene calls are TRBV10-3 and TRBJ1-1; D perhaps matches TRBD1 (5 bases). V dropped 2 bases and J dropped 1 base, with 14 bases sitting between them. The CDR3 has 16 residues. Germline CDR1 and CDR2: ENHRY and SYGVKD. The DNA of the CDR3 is TGTGCCATCAGTGAGGTTCGGGGGGGTGGGAACACTGAAGCTTTCTTT. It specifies CAISEVRGGGNTEAFF.

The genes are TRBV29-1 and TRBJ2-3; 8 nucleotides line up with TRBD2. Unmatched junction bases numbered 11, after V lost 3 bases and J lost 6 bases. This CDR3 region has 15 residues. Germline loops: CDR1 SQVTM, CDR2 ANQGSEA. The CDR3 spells CSVDPSGGARDTQYF. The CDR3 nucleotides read TGCAGCGTTGACCCTTCCGGGGGGGCCAGGGATACGCAGTATTTT.